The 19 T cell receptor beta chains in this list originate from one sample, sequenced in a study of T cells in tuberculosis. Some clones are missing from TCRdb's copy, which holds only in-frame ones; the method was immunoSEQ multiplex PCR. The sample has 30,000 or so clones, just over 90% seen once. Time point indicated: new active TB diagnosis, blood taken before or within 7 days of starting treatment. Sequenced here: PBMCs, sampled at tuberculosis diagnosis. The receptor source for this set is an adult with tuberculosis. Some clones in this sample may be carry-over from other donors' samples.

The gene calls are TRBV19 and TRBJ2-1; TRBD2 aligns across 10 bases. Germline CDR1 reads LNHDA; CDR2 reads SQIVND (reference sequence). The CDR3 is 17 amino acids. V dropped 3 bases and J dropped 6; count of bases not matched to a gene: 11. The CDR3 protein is CASSMGASGGLTNEQFF. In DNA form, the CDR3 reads TGTGCCAGTAGTATGGGGGCTAGCGGGGGCCTTACCAATGAGCAGTTCTTC. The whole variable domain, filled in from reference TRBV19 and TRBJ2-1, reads DGGITQSPKYLFRKEGQNVTLSCEQNLNHDAMYWYRQDPGQGLRLIYYSQIVNDFQKGDIAEGYSVSREKKESFPLTVTSAQKNPTAFYLCASSMGASGGLTNEQFFGPGTRLTVL.

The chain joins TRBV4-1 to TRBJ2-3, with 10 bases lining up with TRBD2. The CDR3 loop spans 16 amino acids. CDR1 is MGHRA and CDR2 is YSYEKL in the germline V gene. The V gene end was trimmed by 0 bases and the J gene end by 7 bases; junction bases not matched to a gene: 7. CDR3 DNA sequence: TGCGCCAGCAGCCAAGATCTGGCTAGCGGGGGTTATACGCAGTATTTT. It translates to CASSQDLASGGYTQYF.

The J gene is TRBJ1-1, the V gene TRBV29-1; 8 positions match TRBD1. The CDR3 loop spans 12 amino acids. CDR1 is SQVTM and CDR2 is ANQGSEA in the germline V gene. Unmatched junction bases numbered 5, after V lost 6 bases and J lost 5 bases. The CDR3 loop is CSVYGQGTEAFF. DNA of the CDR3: TGCAGCGTCTACGGACAGGGAACTGAAGCTTTCTTT.

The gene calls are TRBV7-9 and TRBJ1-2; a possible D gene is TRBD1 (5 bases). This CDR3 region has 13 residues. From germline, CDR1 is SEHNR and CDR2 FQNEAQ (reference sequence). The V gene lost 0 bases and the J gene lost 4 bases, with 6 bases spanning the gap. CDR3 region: CASSLAGAYGYTF. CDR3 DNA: TGTGCCAGCAGCTTAGCAGGGGCCTATGGCTACACCTTC.

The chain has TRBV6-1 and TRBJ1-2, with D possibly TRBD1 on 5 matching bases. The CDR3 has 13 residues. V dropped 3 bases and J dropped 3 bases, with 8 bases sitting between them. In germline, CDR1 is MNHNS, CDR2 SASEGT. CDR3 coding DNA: TGTGCCAGCAGTGAGGACACTTACTATGGCTACACCTTC. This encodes CASSEDTYYGYTF.

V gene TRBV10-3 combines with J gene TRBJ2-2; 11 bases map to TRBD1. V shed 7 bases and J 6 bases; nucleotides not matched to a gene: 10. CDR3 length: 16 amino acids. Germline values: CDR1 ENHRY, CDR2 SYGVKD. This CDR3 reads CAITNRDRGSAGELFF. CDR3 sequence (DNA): TGTGCCATCACAAACCGGGACAGGGGGTCCGCCGGGGAGCTGTTTTTT.

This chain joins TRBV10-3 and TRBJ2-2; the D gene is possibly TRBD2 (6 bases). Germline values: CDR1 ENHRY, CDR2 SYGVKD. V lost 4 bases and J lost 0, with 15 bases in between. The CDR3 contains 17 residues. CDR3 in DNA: TGTGCCATCAGTGTTCGCGGACTATCCCCGAACACCGGGGAGCTGTTTTTT. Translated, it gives CAISVRGLSPNTGELFF.

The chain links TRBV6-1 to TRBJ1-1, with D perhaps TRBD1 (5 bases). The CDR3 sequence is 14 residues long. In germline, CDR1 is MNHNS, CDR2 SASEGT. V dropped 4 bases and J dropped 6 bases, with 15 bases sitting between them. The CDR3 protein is CASSGVGTGAEAFF. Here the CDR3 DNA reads TGTGCCAGCAGTGGGGTTGGCACGGGGGCTGAAGCTTTCTTT.

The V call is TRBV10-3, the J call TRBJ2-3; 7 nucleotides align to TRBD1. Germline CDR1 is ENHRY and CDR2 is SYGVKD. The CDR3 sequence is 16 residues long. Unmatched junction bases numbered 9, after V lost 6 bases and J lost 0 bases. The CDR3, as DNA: TGTGCCATCAGGGGCGTAGGGGGCCGAAGCACAGATACGCAGTATTTT. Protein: CAIRGVGGRSTDTQYF.

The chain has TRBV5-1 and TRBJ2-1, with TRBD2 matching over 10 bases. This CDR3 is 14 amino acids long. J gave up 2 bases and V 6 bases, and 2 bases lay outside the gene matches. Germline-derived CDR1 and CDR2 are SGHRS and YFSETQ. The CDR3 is CASKLAGTYNEQFF. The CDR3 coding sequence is TGCGCCAGCAAACTAGCGGGGACCTACAATGAGCAGTTCTTC.

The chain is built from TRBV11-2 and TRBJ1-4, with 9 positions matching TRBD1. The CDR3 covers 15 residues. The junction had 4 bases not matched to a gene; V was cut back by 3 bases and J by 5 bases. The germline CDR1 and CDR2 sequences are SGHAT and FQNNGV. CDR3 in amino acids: CASSLGQGRNEKLFF. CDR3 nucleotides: TGTGCCAGCAGCTTGGGACAGGGAAGGAATGAAAAACTGTTTTTT.

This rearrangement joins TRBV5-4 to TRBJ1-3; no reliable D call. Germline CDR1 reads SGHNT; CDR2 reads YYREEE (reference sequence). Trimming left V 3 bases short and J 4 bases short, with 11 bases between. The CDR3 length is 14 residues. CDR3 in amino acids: CASSSPSKGNTIYF. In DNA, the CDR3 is TGTGCCAGCAGCTCTCCCAGTAAAGGAAACACCATATATTTT.

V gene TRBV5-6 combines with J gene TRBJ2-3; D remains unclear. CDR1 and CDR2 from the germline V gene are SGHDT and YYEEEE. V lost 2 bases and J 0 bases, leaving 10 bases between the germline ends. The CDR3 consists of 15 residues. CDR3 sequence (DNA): TGTGCCAGCAGCTTTGAGTTTTCTAGCACAGATACGCAGTATTTT. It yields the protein CASSFEFSSTDTQYF.

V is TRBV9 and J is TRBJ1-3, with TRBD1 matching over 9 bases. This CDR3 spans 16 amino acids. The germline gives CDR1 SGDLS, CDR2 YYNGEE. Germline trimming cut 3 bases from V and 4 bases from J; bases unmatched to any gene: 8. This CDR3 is CASSGRQGVEGNTIYF. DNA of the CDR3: TGTGCCAGCAGCGGACGACAGGGGGTAGAAGGAAACACCATATATTTT.

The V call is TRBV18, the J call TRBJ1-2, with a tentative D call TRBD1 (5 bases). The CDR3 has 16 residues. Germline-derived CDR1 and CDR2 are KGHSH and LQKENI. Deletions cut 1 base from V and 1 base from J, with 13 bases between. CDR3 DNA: TGTGCCAGCTCACCACGTTACGGGGGGTTTAACTATGGCTACACCTTC. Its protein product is CASSPRYGGFNYGYTF.

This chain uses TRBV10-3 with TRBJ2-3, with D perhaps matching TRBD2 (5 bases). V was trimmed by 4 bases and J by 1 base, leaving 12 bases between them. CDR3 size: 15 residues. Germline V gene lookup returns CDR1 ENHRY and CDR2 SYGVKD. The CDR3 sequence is CAISAQGRGTDTQYF. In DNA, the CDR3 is TGTGCCATCAGTGCACAAGGGAGAGGCACAGATACGCAGTATTTT.

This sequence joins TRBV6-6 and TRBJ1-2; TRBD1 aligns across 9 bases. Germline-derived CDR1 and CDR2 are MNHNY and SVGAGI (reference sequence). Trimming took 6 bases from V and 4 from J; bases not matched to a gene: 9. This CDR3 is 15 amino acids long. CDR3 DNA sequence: TGTGCCAGCAGGGGGACAGGGAGGTCAGGCTATGGCTACACCTTC. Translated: CASRGTGRSGYGYTF.

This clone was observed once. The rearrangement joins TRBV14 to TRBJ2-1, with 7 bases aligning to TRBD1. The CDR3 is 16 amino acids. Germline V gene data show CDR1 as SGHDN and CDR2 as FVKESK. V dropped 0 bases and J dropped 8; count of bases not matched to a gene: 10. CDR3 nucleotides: TGTGCCAGCAGCCAAGACTGGACAGGAGGAAAGGATGAGCAGTTCTTC. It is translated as CASSQDWTGGKDEQFF.

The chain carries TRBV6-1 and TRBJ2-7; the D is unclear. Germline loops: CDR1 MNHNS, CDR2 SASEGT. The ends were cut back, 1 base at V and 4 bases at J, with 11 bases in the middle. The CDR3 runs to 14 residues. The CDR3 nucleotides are TGTGCCAGCAGTGAAGGGGCAGGAATGTACGAGCAGTACTTC. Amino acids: CASSEGAGMYEQYF.